These 5 T cell receptor beta chains came from one sample sequenced in a study of CD8 T cells in Susac syndrome. cDNA came from roughly 0.47 to 1 ug RNA primed by random hexamers. MiXCR was run by TCRdb on the immunoSEQ multiplex PCR reads, yielding one entry per CDR3 protein. The table has about 400,000 distinct CDR3 sequences, roughly 85% seen once. Sequenced material: CD8+ T cells from PBMCs. The receptors were gathered from a human donor with multiple sclerosis.

This chain joins TRBV12-3 or TRBV12-4 and TRBJ1-6; maybe TRBD1 (5 bases). V lost 6 bases, J lost 9 bases, and 18 bases lay in between. This CDR3 region has 15 residues. This CDR3 reads CASSLGPRGRSPLHF. The DNA of the CDR3 is TGTGCCAGCAGCCTGGGGCCTCGAGGGCGTTCACCCCTCCACTTT.

This chain connects TRBV29-1 to TRBJ2-2; TRBD2 aligns across 10 bases. Germline loops: CDR1 SQVTM, CDR2 ANQGSEA. After removal of 1 base from V and 7 bases from J, the junction contained 6 bases not matched to a gene. This CDR3 comprises 15 residues. DNA for the CDR3: TGCAGCGTTGAAGGACAGGGACTAGCGCTCGGGGAGCTGTTTTTT. As protein: CSVEGQGLALGELFF.

There are a few counts of this clonotype. The CDR3 bases are TGTGCCAGCAGCTCACCGCTAGCGGGGTGGGAGGAGTACTTC. Amino acids: CASSSPLAGWEEYF. V and J are TRBV11-2 and TRBJ2-7; 9 bases are a match to TRBD2. Per the germline V gene, CDR1 is SGHAT and CDR2 is FQNNGV. CDR3 length equals 14 residues. V trimming: 4 bases; J trimming: 11 bases; junction bases outside the gene matches: 12.

The chain has TRBV7-9 and TRBJ1-5; D may be TRBD1 (6 bases). The germline gives CDR1 SEHNR, CDR2 FQNEAQ (reference sequence). This CDR3 is built from 15 residues. The V gene lost 3 bases and the J gene lost 1 base, with 10 bases spanning the gap. The CDR3 protein is CASSFGGLSNQPQHF. DNA for the CDR3: TGTGCCAGCAGCTTCGGGGGGCTAAGCAATCAGCCCCAGCATTTT. Combining the CDR3 with reference TRBV7-9 and TRBJ1-5 gives the whole variable domain DTGVSQNPRHKITKRGQNVTFRCDPISEHNRLYWYRQTLGQGPEFLTYFQNEAQLEKSRLLSDRFSAERPKGSFSTLEIQRTEQGDSAMYLCASSFGGLSNQPQHFGDGTRLSIL.

This chain uses TRBV3-1 with TRBJ2-1; D is perhaps TRBD1 (6 bases). CDR1 is LGHDT, CDR2 YNNKEL, per germline (reference sequence). The CDR3 totals 18 residues. V dropped 6 bases and J dropped 7 bases, with 28 bases sitting between them. The CDR3 nucleotides read TGTGCCAGCAGTCCTACCTTCCCTCAGGGGACGTTTAGGAATGAGCAGTTCTTC. The encoded protein is CASSPTFPQGTFRNEQFF.